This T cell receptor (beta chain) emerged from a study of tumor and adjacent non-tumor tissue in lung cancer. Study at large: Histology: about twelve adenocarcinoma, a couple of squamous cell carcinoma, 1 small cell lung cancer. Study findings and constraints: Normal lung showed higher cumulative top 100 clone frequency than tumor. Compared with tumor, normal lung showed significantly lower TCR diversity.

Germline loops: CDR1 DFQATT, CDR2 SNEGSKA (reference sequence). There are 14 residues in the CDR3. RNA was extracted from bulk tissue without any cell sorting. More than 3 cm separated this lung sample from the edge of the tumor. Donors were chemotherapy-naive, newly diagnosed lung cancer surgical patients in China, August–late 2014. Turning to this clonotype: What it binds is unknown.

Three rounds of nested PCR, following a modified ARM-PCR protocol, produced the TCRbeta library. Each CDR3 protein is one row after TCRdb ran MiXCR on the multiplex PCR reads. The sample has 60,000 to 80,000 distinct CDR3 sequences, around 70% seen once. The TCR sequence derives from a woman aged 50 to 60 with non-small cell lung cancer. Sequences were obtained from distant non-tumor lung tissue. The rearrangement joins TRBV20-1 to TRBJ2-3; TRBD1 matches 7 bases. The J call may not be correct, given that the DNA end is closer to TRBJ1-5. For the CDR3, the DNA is TGCAGTGCTGGTCGGACAGGTGGGGCAGATACGCAGCATTTT. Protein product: CSAGRTGGADTQHF.